These T cell receptor beta chains were read from a single sample in a study of T cell repertoires in cytomegalovirus infection. TCRdb re-analysed the reads in MiXCR, keeping a single row per CDR3 protein. The data contain hundreds of thousands of distinct CDR3 sequences, around a sixth of them singletons. The sequencing sample was made of PBMCs. These TCRs come from a human donor in good health (CMV status not recorded). Some clones in this sample may be carry-over from other donors' samples. CDR3s include the opening cysteine and the closing phenylalanine or tryptophan. Fields, in order: D gene, V gene, J gene, CDR3 protein. A D gene is named only where the DNA matches it firmly.

D gene: NA
V gene: TRBV6-1
J gene: TRBJ2-1
CDR3 protein: CASSLGGRSYNEQFF

D gene: NA
V gene: TRBV12-3/TRBV12-4
J gene: TRBJ2-7
CDR3 protein: CASSLAIRGPYEQYF

D gene: TRBD1
V gene: TRBV12-3/TRBV12-4
J gene: TRBJ1-4
CDR3 protein: CASSRTGDNEKLFF

D gene: NA
V gene: TRBV7-6
J gene: TRBJ2-3
CDR3 protein: CASSLMSAHTDTQYF

D gene: NA
V gene: TRBV7-9
J gene: TRBJ2-7
CDR3 protein: CASSTSGTDTYEQYF

D gene: TRBD2
V gene: TRBV19
J gene: TRBJ2-1
CDR3 protein: CASSHSGGSDNEQFF

D gene: TRBD1
V gene: TRBV7-2
J gene: TRBJ1-1
CDR3 protein: CASSQLGQGADGKAFF

D gene: NA
V gene: TRBV12-3/TRBV12-4
J gene: TRBJ2-6
CDR3 protein: CASSFISSGANVLTF

D gene: NA
V gene: TRBV12-3/TRBV12-4
J gene: TRBJ1-1
CDR3 protein: CASSQSMVNTEAFF

D gene: NA
V gene: TRBV6-6
J gene: TRBJ2-1
CDR3 protein: CASSYGLLNLGQFF

D gene: NA
V gene: TRBV7-2
J gene: TRBJ1-1
CDR3 protein: CASSLGLRWNTEAFF

D gene: TRBD1
V gene: TRBV5-4
J gene: TRBJ2-2
CDR3 protein: CASSGTGVGTGELFF

D gene: NA
V gene: TRBV13
J gene: TRBJ1-1
CDR3 protein: CASSLGRGEDTEAFF

D gene: NA
V gene: TRBV5-1
J gene: TRBJ1-3
CDR3 protein: CASSLAGASSGNTIYF

D gene: NA
V gene: TRBV4-2
J gene: TRBJ1-1
CDR3 protein: CASSQVPGGGDTMNTEAFF

D gene: NA
V gene: TRBV2
J gene: TRBJ1-2
CDR3 protein: CASSPFGGSGYTF

D gene: NA
V gene: TRBV6-6
J gene: TRBJ1-1
CDR3 protein: CASKNALSPAFF

D gene: NA
V gene: TRBV29-1
J gene: TRBJ1-2
CDR3 protein: CSVAGSTPHGYTF

D gene: NA
V gene: TRBV7-9
J gene: TRBJ1-2
CDR3 protein: CASSPGPDFGGYTF

D gene: NA
V gene: TRBV27
J gene: TRBJ1-1
CDR3 protein: CASSLSRGRRGTEAFF

D gene: NA
V gene: TRBV28
J gene: TRBJ1-3
CDR3 protein: CASSLSSGAGGNTIYF

D gene: NA
V gene: TRBV7-2
J gene: TRBJ2-7
CDR3 protein: CASSLYSTSYEQYF

D gene: NA
V gene: TRBV28
J gene: TRBJ1-6
CDR3 protein: CASSLTRTKAYYNSPLHF

D gene: NA
V gene: TRBV3-1
J gene: TRBJ2-7
CDR3 protein: CASSQGLRGYEQYF

D gene: TRBD1
V gene: TRBV7-8
J gene: TRBJ1-1
CDR3 protein: CASSLASQGGTEAFF

D gene: NA
V gene: TRBV20-1
J gene: TRBJ2-3
CDR3 protein: CSVPGLPITDTQYF